This T cell receptor (beta chain) was sequenced in a study of cytomegalovirus exposure and HLA in healthy donors. Repertoires were generated with immunoSEQ multiplex PCR, while TCRdb's copy carries only in-frame clones and drops some. The sample lists 95,000 to 150,000 clones; about 88% were seen once. Trimming removed 2 bases from V and 0 bases from J, with 17 bases in between. The CDR3 is 19 residues long. Germline values: CDR1 SGHTA, CDR2 FQGNSA. What was sequenced was PBMCs. V and J are TRBV7-2 and TRBJ2-6; D is possibly TRBD1 (7 bases). The sequence was obtained from a woman under 30 in good health and CMV-seronegative. The CDR3: CASSLRSGDSLSGANVLTF. In DNA, the CDR3 is TGTGCCAGCAGCTTAAGATCGGGGGACAGTCTCTCTGGGGCCAACGTCCTGACTTTC.